This TCR beta chain came from a study of identical twins. The junction had 4 bases not matched to a gene; V was cut back by 1 base and J by 7 bases. Germline V gene data show CDR1 as SGDLS and CDR2 as YYNGEE. There are 14 residues in the CDR3. TCRdb itself ran the 5' RACE reads through MiXCR, one entry per CDR3 protein. The sample records roughly 250,000 distinct CDR3 sequences, more than 13% being singletons. The chain recombines TRBV9 with TRBJ2-7, with TRBD2 matching 11 bases. Sequencing was carried out using memory (CD45RO+) T cells sorted from blood. The TCR sequence derives from a woman aged 18-29 years in good health. The CDR3 reads CASSVLAGGREQYF. The CDR3 DNA reads as TGTGCCAGCAGCGTACTAGCGGGAGGAAGGGAGCAGTACTTC.